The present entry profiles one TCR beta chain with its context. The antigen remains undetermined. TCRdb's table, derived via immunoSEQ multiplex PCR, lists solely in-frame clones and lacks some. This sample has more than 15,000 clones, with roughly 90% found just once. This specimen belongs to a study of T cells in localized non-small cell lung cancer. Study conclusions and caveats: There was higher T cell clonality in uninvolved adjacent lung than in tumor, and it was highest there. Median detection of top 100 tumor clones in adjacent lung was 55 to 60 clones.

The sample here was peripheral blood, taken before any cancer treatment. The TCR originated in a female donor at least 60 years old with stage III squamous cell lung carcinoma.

The CDR3 loop reads CASIHPNTGELFF. CDR3 DNA: TGTGCCAGCATACACCCGAACACCGGGGAGCTGTTTTTT. The rearrangement joins TRBV6-5 to TRBJ2-2, with unresolved D. V lost 7 bases to trimming and J lost 0 bases, with 6 bases between them. This CDR3 is 13 amino acids long. Germline CDR1 and CDR2: MNHEY and SVGAGI.